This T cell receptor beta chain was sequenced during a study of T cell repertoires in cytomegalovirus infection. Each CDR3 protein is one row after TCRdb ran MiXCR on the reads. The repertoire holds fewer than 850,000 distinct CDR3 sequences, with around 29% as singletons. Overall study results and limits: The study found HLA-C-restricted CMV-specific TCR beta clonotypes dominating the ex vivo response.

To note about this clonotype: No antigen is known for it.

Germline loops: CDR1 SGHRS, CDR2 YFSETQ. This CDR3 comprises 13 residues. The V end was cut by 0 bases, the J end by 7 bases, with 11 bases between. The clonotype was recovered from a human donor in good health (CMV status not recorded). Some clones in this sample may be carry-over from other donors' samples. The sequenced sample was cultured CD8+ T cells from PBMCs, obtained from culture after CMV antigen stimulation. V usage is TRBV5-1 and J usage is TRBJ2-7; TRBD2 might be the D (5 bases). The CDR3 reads CASSLGGLREQYF. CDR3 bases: TGCGCCAGCAGCTTGGGAGGGTTGAGGGAGCAGTACTTC. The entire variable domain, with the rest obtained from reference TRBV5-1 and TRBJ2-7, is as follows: KAGVTQTPRYLIKTRGQQVTLSCSPISGHRSVSWYQQTPGQGLQFLFEYFSETQRNKGNFPGRFSGRQFSNSRSEMNVSTLELGDSALYLCASSLGGLREQYFGPGTRLTVT.